These 15 T cell receptor beta chains originate from one sample sequenced in a study of breast tumors, draining lymph nodes, adjacent tissues. TCRdb re-analysed the multiplex PCR reads in MiXCR, keeping a single row per CDR3 protein. The profile shows approximately 40,000 distinct CDR3 sequences, roughly 36% of them singletons. The specimen sequenced was breast tumor tissue. The receptor set was obtained from a female donor with breast cancer. Some clones in this sample may be carry-over from other donors' samples.

The chain combines TRBV10-3 with TRBJ2-4; TRBD1 matches 9 bases. This CDR3 has 16 amino acids. CDR1 and CDR2 (germline): ENHRY, SYGVKD. V was clipped by 2 bases and J by 3 bases; unmatched bases: 5. This CDR3 reads CAISERDRVGKNIQYF. The CDR3 DNA is TGTGCCATCAGTGAGCGGGACAGGGTTGGCAAAAACATTCAGTACTTC.

To note about this clonotype: The germline gene is not matched at one end of the junction; a read error may be the cause. The chain uses TRBV24-1 and TRBJ1-2; a weak D match, TRBD1 (5 bases). Germline assignment: CDR1 KGHDR and CDR2 SFDVKD. This CDR3 region has 15 residues. The CDR3, as DNA: TGTGTCACCAGTGACCCCGGGACGGCCAACTATGGCTACACCTTC. Translation gives CVTSDPGTANYGYTF.

Of note for this clonotype: The conserved final phenylalanine or tryptophan is absent from the CDR3, which likely points to a read error. The rearrangement links TRBV7-9 to TRBJ2-3; TRBD2 aligns across 8 bases. The V and J ends lost 6 bases and 5 bases, in that order; junction bases with no gene match: 13. The CDR3 contains 16 residues. CDR1 and CDR2 from the germline V gene are SEHNR and FQNEAQ (reference sequence). The CDR3 here is CASRGEEREKRDTQYS. CDR3 DNA: TGTGCCAGCAGAGGGGAGGAGCGGGAGAAAAGAGATACGCAGTATTCT.

Ten or more counts support this clonotype. This rearrangement joins TRBV28 to TRBJ2-7; the match to TRBD1 covers 9 bases. V gave up 2 bases and J gave up 3 bases; unmatched junction bases: 2. The germline CDR1 and CDR2 sequences are MDHEN and SYDVKM. This CDR3 contains 14 residues. The CDR3 DNA is TGTGCCAGCAGTTTAGGACAGGGGTACTACGAGCAGTACTTC. Encoded protein: CASSLGQGYYEQYF. Complete variable domain (other parts from reference TRBV28 and TRBJ2-7): DVKVTQSSRYLVKRTGEKVFLECVQDMDHENMFWYRQDPGLGLRLIYFSYDVKMKEKGDIPEGYSVSREKKERFSLILESASTNQTSMYLCASSLGQGYYEQYFGPGTRLTVT.

About this clonotype: A read error may explain this, as a much larger clone is one base away. The CDR3 end shows no conserved phenylalanine or tryptophan, and so a read error is likely. The rearrangement joins TRBV6-5 to TRBJ1-3; D is undetermined. The CDR3 loop spans 12 amino acids. Germline lookup yields CDR1 MNHEY and CDR2 SVGAGI. The V end was cut by 5 bases, the J end by 3 bases, with 5 bases between. The CDR3 DNA follows: TGTGCCAGCAGTCCTAATGGAAACACCATATATTCT. This encodes CASSPNGNTIYS.

The chain uses TRBV20-1 and TRBJ2-5; tentatively, D is TRBD1 (6 bases). Trimming stripped 5 bases from V and 4 bases from J, with 11 bases between. CDR1 and CDR2 (germline): DFQATT, SNEGSKA (reference sequence). The CDR3 is made up of 12 amino acids. The CDR3 loop is CSAGTPSETQYF. The CDR3, as DNA: TGCAGTGCTGGGACACCCTCAGAGACCCAGTACTTC.

This clonotype was picked up many times. This chain joins TRBV20-1 and TRBJ2-5; 14 bases are a match to TRBD2. CDR1 is DFQATT, CDR2 SNEGSKA, per germline (reference sequence). This CDR3 comprises 16 residues. Trimming took 6 bases from V and 4 from J; bases not matched to a gene: 10. The CDR3 is CSAPGLAGEGAETQYF. DNA for the CDR3: TGCAGTGCGCCGGGACTAGCGGGAGAGGGTGCAGAGACCCAGTACTTC.

This chain joins TRBV28 and TRBJ2-3; a possible D gene is TRBD2 (6 bases). Germline V lookup: CDR1 MDHEN, CDR2 SYDVKM. The CDR3 runs 14 residues. V dropped 6 bases and J dropped 1 base, with 11 bases sitting between them. CDR3 sequence: CASRPGTGTDTQYF. The CDR3 nucleotides read TGTGCCAGCAGACCAGGGACTGGCACAGATACGCAGTATTTT.

This clonotype has at least ten counts. The chain links TRBV20-1 to TRBJ2-5; 11 bases line up with TRBD2. Per germline, CDR1 DFQATT and CDR2 SNEGSKA (reference sequence). The ends lost 3 bases at V and 3 bases at J; junction bases unmatched: 9. The CDR3 covers 16 residues. The DNA for the CDR3 is TGCAGTGCTAGTACGACTAGCGGGAACATCGAAGAGACCCAGTACTTC. This sequence encodes CSASTTSGNIEETQYF.

Details on this clonotype: The missing conserved phenylalanine or tryptophan at the end of this CDR3 makes a read error likely. This sequence joins TRBV3-1 and TRBJ2-2, with a tentative D call TRBD2 (5 bases). The CDR3 loop spans 14 amino acids. V was shortened by 0 bases and J by 8 bases, with 10 bases between the two germline ends. Germline assignment: CDR1 LGHDT and CDR2 YNNKEL (reference sequence). Here the CDR3 DNA reads TGTGCCAGCAGCCAAGACTACGGGGAGGGGGAGCTGTTTGTT. As protein: CASSQDYGEGELFV.

The chain is built from TRBV20-1 and TRBJ2-1; unclear D gene. The ends were cut back, 0 bases at V and 7 bases at J, with 1 base in the middle. The CDR3 has 10 residues. Germline CDR1 is DFQATT and CDR2 is SNEGSKA (reference sequence). The CDR3, as DNA: TGCAGTGCTAGAGATAATGAGCAGTTCTTC. This encodes CSARDNEQFF.

The genes are TRBV7-9 and TRBJ2-1; D gene unclear. Germline lookup yields CDR1 SEHNR and CDR2 FQNEAQ (reference sequence). V lost 4 bases and J 0 bases, leaving 10 bases between the germline ends. The CDR3 is made up of 15 amino acids. The CDR3 is CASSSTWSSYNEQFF. The CDR3 DNA reads as TGTGCCAGCAGCTCCACGTGGAGCTCCTACAATGAGCAGTTCTTC.

This clonotype came up many times. V is TRBV6-1 and J is TRBJ2-1; D remains ambiguous. Germline V gene lookup returns CDR1 MNHNS and CDR2 SASEGT. The V gene lost 4 bases and the J gene lost 0 bases, with 7 bases spanning the gap. This CDR3 has 14 amino acids. The DNA for the CDR3 is TGTGCCAGCAGTGTGCCGGACTCCTACAATGAGCAGTTCTTC. This codes for CASSVPDSYNEQFF.

In this sample, this clonotype turned up many times. This chain links TRBV19 with TRBJ2-2, with D uncertain. Trimming pared 3 bases from V and 4 bases from J, leaving 9 bases between. This CDR3 has 14 amino acids. Germline V lookup: CDR1 LNHDA, CDR2 SQIVND (reference sequence). Here the CDR3 reads CASSIGWGTGELFF. Written as DNA, the CDR3 is TGTGCCAGTAGTATTGGGTGGGGCACCGGGGAGCTGTTTTTT.

In its sample, this clonotype was seen many times. The chain's CDR3 is CASSQFGGIQETQYF. CDR3 bases: TGCGCCAGCAGCCAATTTGGCGGAATACAAGAGACCCAGTACTTC. The rearrangement joins TRBV4-1 to TRBJ2-5, with D uncertain. The CDR3 consists of 15 residues. From germline, CDR1 is MGHRA and CDR2 YSYEKL. V was shortened by 2 bases and J by 2 bases, with 12 bases between the two germline ends.